The T cell receptor beta chain under discussion was sequenced for a study of shared clonotypes between healthy human individuals (dated by TCRdb to 2018 to 2020). For context, the study as a whole: The cohort included three men and a couple of women between 18 and 49 years of age. To increase sequencing depth and limit assay-specific biases, TCR repertoire library preparation and sequencing were carried out by different laboratories using diverse techniques. For each donor, three plates each were used for CD4 naive and CD4 memory, two plates were used for CD8 naive, and one plate was used for CD8 memory. To estimate repertoire size and how much clonotype sharing occurs between individuals, the study deeply sequenced the blood TCR repertoires of several healthy adults. Between about 0.85 and 9.5 billion PBMCs per donor were obtained by leukapheresis. Paper-wide results and their limitations: When a few donors were compared, the shared fraction of clonotypes was around 5% for naive CD4, 3.5% to 4% for naive CD8, about 2.4% for memory CD4, and around 0.37% for memory CD8. Clonotypes shared by all four sorted-subset donors showed higher generation probabilities than non-shared clonotypes. Larger estimated clonotype richness was generally found for naive subsets than for memory subsets. Because the study included only a small number of donors, the genetic and exposure-history diversity represented was limited. Based on pairwise subsampling, the degree of clonotype sharing among donors was expected to be affected by sequencing depth. Rarefaction of sorted-subset datasets indicated incomplete sequencing despite the large sequencing depth. Only blood was sampled, and tissue TCR repertoires likely differ from those in blood.

A word on this clone: Its antigen is still unknown. Per-base quality was not reported, and no clone a single base away is much larger than it.

From a lookup of the germline V gene, CDR1 and CDR2 are SGHTA and FQGNSA. V is clipped by 1 base and J by 7 bases, and the sequence between their germline boundaries is 6 bases long. Inclusive of the bounding cysteine and phenylalanine, the CDR3 is 12 residues long. Here the CDR3 DNA is all that survives: 36 bases in frame from base 1. Using the deep immunoSEQ assay, multiplex PCR amplified TCR CDR3 regions from genomic DNA. For each cell subset, the extracted genomic DNA was distributed evenly across all wells of several immunoSEQ 96-well plates, and each plate served as one replicate. For sorted subsets, each replicate PCR was loaded with approximately 0.2 ug genomic DNA, equivalent to roughly 30,000 T cell genomes. The purified libraries were quantified using a Qubit 3.0 fluorometer, sized with a Bioanalyzer 2100, and then quantified again using the KAPA Library Quantification kit. Every immunoSEQ 96-well plate was sequenced on a separate single-read 150-cycle Illumina NextSeq 550 flow cell. The study's processing was this. Because the immunoSEQ output included only junctional sequences and no quality scores, the filtering could not be the same as the filtering used for full-length reads. Sequences were annotated with PyIR, a Python wrapper for IgBLAST v1.9, and V/J genes and CDR3 were assigned using IMGT germline references. Any read was removed if the V/J assignment was weak (E-value above 1e-6), the CDR3 was missing, or the read contained stop codons, out-of-frame junctions, or ambiguous translated residues. A V3J clonotype was defined by an identical inferred V gene, J gene, and CDR3 amino acid sequence. The percentage overlap between two repertoires was calculated by dividing the number of shared unique clonotypes by the size of the smaller repertoire. Repertoire richness was assessed with RTK rarefaction, the Chao1 estimator, and Recon v2.1 estimates of unobserved clonotypes. OLGA was used to compute generation probabilities for all TCRbeta clonotypes that the gDNA method yielded from a handful of donors. TCRdb stores this immuneACCESS table with in-frame sequences only. Part of the clones is absent; in the studies checked, under half of the shortfall reflects unresolved V genes, and no reason is known for the rest. V and J calls and clone size are copied from that table; D and trimming were computed from the DNA. The sample table shows about 2.3 million clones, and approximately 93% are seen once. The top ten constitute about 0.39% of the sample.

Healthy HIV-negative adults with no recently reported acute infections or vaccinations were included as donors. Only Caucasian adults living in Nashville, Tennessee, USA were represented among the donors. CD4+ T cells were enriched through magnetic negative selection, after which naive cells were positively selected on CD45RA and the remaining negative fraction served as the memory subset. After blood collection by leukapheresis, PBMCs were isolated using Ficoll-Histopaque density gradient centrifugation and then cryopreserved in the vapor phase of liquid nitrogen. Purity and quantity of every magnetically sorted T cell population were checked by analytical flow cytometry. Genomic DNA was isolated from every sorted fraction and measured by UV absorbance on a Nanodrop 2000c.

The rearranged chain carries TRBV7-2 and TRBJ2-3, with the D gene call left open. Input material: naive CD4+ T cells from PBMCs. The cell subset or site label here, explained by the study, means: CD45RA+ positively selected. This TCR derives from a man between 18 and 35 years old in good health. Some clones in this sample may be carry-over from other donors' samples. The sequenced DNA is TGTGCCAGCAGCTTAGTGGGTAATACGCAGTATTTT. Protein translation: CASSLVGNTQYF.